A selection of T cell receptor beta chains follows, all from one sample in a study of response to subunit inactivated influenza vaccine. TCRdb passed the RT-PCR reads through MiXCR, listing each CDR3 protein once. The data contain hundreds of thousands of distinct CDR3 sequences, 11% to 15% of them singletons. The specimen comprised PBMCs from blood, sampled 14 days before vaccination. The source is a man aged 45 to 65 who received an inactivated influenza vaccine. The CDR3 runs from the conserved cysteine through the conserved F or W. The D gene is left open where the match is weak. Clone sizes are given selectively: once, few, many, or a class where the clone is expanded.

few	TRBJ2-5	TRBD2	TRBV5-1	TGCGCCAGCAGGGGGACTAGCGACCTGCGGGAGACCCAGTACTTC	CASRGTSDLRETQYF
few	TRBJ2-3	.	TRBV4-3	TGCGCCAGCAGCCACGTGGGGGCGTCCGCCCCAGATACGCAGTATTTT	CASSHVGASAPDTQYF
many	TRBJ2-7	TRBD2	TRBV6-2/TRBV6-3	TGTGCCAGCACTGGGTGGACGAGAAGAAGCGGGAGAGGCACCTACGAGCAGTACTTC	CASTGWTRRSGRGTYEQYF
many	TRBJ2-2	.	TRBV10-3	TGTGCCATCTCGTGGGCTAGGACGAACACCGGGGAGCTGTTTTTT	CAISWARTNTGELFF
few	TRBJ2-1	.	TRBV20-1	TGCAGTGCTAGTAGGTCGCAGACTTACAATGAGCAGTTCTTC	CSASRSQTYNEQFF
many	TRBJ2-3	.	TRBV5-1	TGCGCCAGCAGCTTGTTGCCAGATACGCAGTATTTT	CASSLLPDTQYF
few	TRBJ1-2	TRBD1	TRBV7-2	TGTGCCAGCAGCTCAGGACAGGGGGCAAACTATGGCTACACCTTC	CASSSGQGANYGYTF
few	TRBJ2-5	.	TRBV5-1	TGCGCCAGCAGCTTGGATTCCGCGCTGCAAGAGACCCAGTACTTC	CASSLDSALQETQYF
.	TRBJ2-5	TRBD1	TRBV25-1	TGTGCCAGCCTAGACAGGGGCGGGTGGGAGACCCAGTACTTC	CASLDRGGWETQYF
.	TRBJ1-5	.	TRBV24-1	TGTGCCACCAGTGGGCACAGCAGCAATCAGCCCCAGCATTTT	CATSGHSSNQPQHF
many	TRBJ2-5	.	TRBV28	TGTGCCAGCAGTTCCGGCAACCAAGAGACCCAGTACTTC	CASSSGNQETQYF
.	TRBJ2-7	.	TRBV14	TGTGCCAGCAGCCAGTTGTCCGGGACTCTGATCTCCTACGAGCAGTACTTC	CASSQLSGTLISYEQYF
.	TRBJ2-3	.	TRBV7-7	TGTGCCAGCAGCTTAGCGCGGGGTCATCTCACAGATACGCAGTATTTT	CASSLARGHLTDTQYF
few	TRBJ2-3	TRBD2	TRBV7-2	TGTGCCAGCAGCTTAACTAGCGGGGGGCGAGATACGCAGTATTTT	CASSLTSGGRDTQYF
few	TRBJ1-4	.	TRBV5-1	TGCGCCAGCAGCTCGACCGTTTTGGCTAATGAAAAACTGTTTTTT	CASSSTVLANEKLFF
few	TRBJ2-7	.	TRBV28	TGTGCCAGCGCCAATGGAGGGGGTTTAACCCACGAGCAGTACTTC	CASANGGGLTHEQYF
.	TRBJ1-1	.	TRBV11-1	TGTGCCAGCAGCTTAGGAAAAGCCACTGAAGCTTTCTTT	CASSLGKATEAFF
.	TRBJ2-1	TRBD2	TRBV20-1	TGCAGTGCTGGGGGACTAGCGGGAGTCCGAGAGCAGTTCTTC	CSAGGLAGVREQFF
few	TRBJ2-1	TRBD2	TRBV5-1	TGCGCCAGCAGCTTGGGGTTCCAGCGGGGGGGCTCTGAGCAGTTCTTC	CASSLGFQRGGSEQFF
few	TRBJ1-1	.	TRBV10-1	TGCGCCAGCAGGGAAGCACCAAACACTGAAGCTTTCTTT	CASREAPNTEAFF
.	TRBJ1-1	.	TRBV7-2	TGTGCCAGCAGCTTAGTTGCAGGGCCCACTGAAGCTTTCTTT	CASSLVAGPTEAFF
few	TRBJ2-5	TRBD1	TRBV6-2/TRBV6-3	TGTGCCAGCAGTGCCGGGACAGGTAACCCAGAGACCCAGTACTTC	CASSAGTGNPETQYF
.	TRBJ1-5	.	TRBV12-3/TRBV12-4	TGTGCCAGCAGTTTCCGGGGGCGGGGGCTAAGTAGCAATCAGCCCCAGCATTTT	CASSFRGRGLSSNQPQHF
.	TRBJ1-3	TRBD1	TRBV6-1	TGTGCCAGCAGAAAAACCGGGACAGCAGGAAACACCATATATTTT	CASRKTGTAGNTIYF
few	TRBJ2-6	.	TRBV7-9	TGTGCCAGCAGCTTCGGCAGGGTTGGGGCCAACGTCCTGACTTTC	CASSFGRVGANVLTF
once	TRBJ2-1	.	TRBV6-1	TGTGCCAGCAGTCTTGCCGACCCATTTCGGTACAATGAGCAGTTCTTC	CASSLADPFRYNEQFF
few	TRBJ2-6	.	TRBV21-1	TGTGCCAGCAGCAGGCTAGCGGGAGGGCCAAGTGGGGCCAACGTCCTGACTTTC	CASSRLAGGPSGANVLTF
.	TRBJ2-2	.	TRBV10-3	TGTGCCATCAGTGCTAATCCAACAGGGACGAACACCGGGGAGCTGTTTTTT	CAISANPTGTNTGELFF
.	TRBJ2-7	.	TRBV18	TGTGCCAGCTCACCACGTACAGAAGGACGTGAGCAGTACTTC	CASSPRTEGREQYF
.	TRBJ2-3	TRBD2	TRBV12-3/TRBV12-4	TGTGCCAGCAGTTTCGGGGGGGCGGTAGATACGCAGTATTTT	CASSFGGAVDTQYF
.	TRBJ1-2	.	TRBV7-3	TGTGCCAGCAGCTCATATGAGGGACAAGTGCTCTATGGCTACACCTTC	CASSSYEGQVLYGYTF
.	TRBJ2-6	TRBD1	TRBV6-1	TGTGCCAGCAGGGACAGGGTATCCGGGGCCAACGTCCTGACTTTC	CASRDRVSGANVLTF
few	TRBJ2-2	TRBD2	TRBV28	TGTGCCAGCACCCTTACGGGAATAGCGGGAGGATCGAGCGGGGAGCTGTTTTTT	CASTLTGIAGGSSGELFF
.	TRBJ2-1	.	TRBV14	TGTGCCAGCAGCCGAGCTACTCTATTTGAGCAGTTCTTC	CASSRATLFEQFF
.	TRBJ2-3	.	TRBV2	TGTGCCAGCAGGACGGGGCTACATAGCACAGATACGCAGTATTTT	CASRTGLHSTDTQYF
many	TRBJ2-2	TRBD1	TRBV28	TGTGCCAGCAGTCCTCCGGGACAGGGTATCACCGGGGAGCTGTTTTTT	CASSPPGQGITGELFF
many	TRBJ1-5	.	TRBV6-2/TRBV6-3	TGTGCCAGCAGTTACTCGAGTGGCTGGGGGCAGCCCCAGCATTTT	CASSYSSGWGQPQHF
many	TRBJ2-7	.	TRBV25-1	TGTGCCAGCAGTGACGCGGAATCCTACGAGCAGTACTTC	CASSDAESYEQYF
.	TRBJ1-6	.	TRBV5-1	TGCGCCAGCAGCCCCACACCTAATTCACCCCTCCACTTT	CASSPTPNSPLHF
few	TRBJ2-1	TRBD1	TRBV7-2	TGTGCCAGCAGTAACCAACAGGGGGGCGGGCAGTTCTTC	CASSNQQGGGQFF
.	TRBJ1-6	.	TRBV27	TGTGCCAGCAGTTTTTCCTGGGCGGGGTCCTATAATTCACCCCTCCACTTT	CASSFSWAGSYNSPLHF